This T cell receptor (beta chain) was sequenced for a study of blood T cell repertoires in COVID-19. Study information: COVID-19 samples, acute and convalescent, were from the United States, Italy and Spain.

The length of the CDR3 is 16 residues. Germline-derived CDR1 and CDR2 are MNHEY and SVGAGI. V lost 0 bases to trimming and J lost 1 base, with 11 bases between them. It was during active infection that Seattle patients were enrolled and then longitudinally followed. Clones were read by immunoSEQ multiplex PCR, and TCRdb kept only the in-frame ones, dropping some. The sample has around 250,000 clones, approximately 88% seen once. The sequenced sample consisted of peripheral blood. V usage is TRBV6-5 and J usage is TRBJ2-3; D is unresolved. The origin of this receptor is a woman in her seventies with COVID-19, enrolled during active disease. CDR3 residues: CASSYSAPRGTDTQYF. The CDR3, as DNA: TGTGCCAGCAGTTACTCGGCCCCTCGGGGCACAGATACGCAGTATTTT.